This T cell receptor (beta chain) emerged from a study of control samples from healthy donors and cancer patients. The CDR3 is 13 amino acids. Germline values: CDR1 LNHDA, CDR2 SQIVND (reference sequence). This clone was seen only once. The junction departs from germline at one end; a sequencing error may be responsible. Clones were read by immunoSEQ multiplex PCR, and TCRdb kept only the in-frame ones, dropping some. The sample holds some 120,000 clones, around 89% seen once. The sample consisted of PBMCs. This rearrangement joins TRBV19 to TRBJ2-5; possibly TRBD2 for D (6 bases). The sequence was collected from a woman aged 45 to 65 with colorectal cancer. The CDR3 reads CTSTPEGQETQYF. In DNA form, the CDR3 reads TGTACCAGCACACCGGAGGGCCAAGAGACCCAGTACTTC.